The T cell receptor beta chain under discussion was sequenced for a study of T-cell reconstitution after alpha-beta-depleted transplantation in children (dated by TCRdb to the mid-2010s). Background on the whole study: T-cell immune reconstitution after TCRalphabeta/CD19-depleted allogeneic hematopoietic cell transplantation in children was quantitatively tracked in the study by means of TCR repertoire profiling.

To prepare the library, PCR was applied. The instrument given in TCRdb is Illumina HiSeq 2500. TCR libraries were prepared with molecular barcoding, using unique molecular identifiers to normalize TCRbeta repertoire quantification. TCRdb reanalyzed the raw reads on its own, using fastp at Q25 for trimming and MiXCR for clone calling, and kept in-frame beta chains. CDR3 protein duplicates are merged, each entry listing the most common genes and DNA. The sample yields fewer than 550,000 distinct CDR3 sequences; about an eighth were counted once. 12% to 15% of the sample belongs to the ten largest clones. Based on the germline V gene (reference sequence), the CDR1 and CDR2 sequences are MNHEY and SMNVEV. The CDR3 contains 16 residues, cysteine and phenylalanine counted. CDR3 DNA is the only sequence kept; it has 48 bases, read in frame from the first base. V is shortened by 2 bases, J by 0 bases, and the region joining them spans 11 bases.

In light of the paper, this sample's treatment or condition label describes: allogeneic hematopoietic cell transplantation with graft depleted of TCRalphabeta T cells and CD19 B cells. Transplant recipients were children who received TCRalphabeta/CD19-depleted allogeneic hematopoietic cell grafts. Study-level results and caveats: Apparently early alphabetaT-cell count recovery about two months after transplant reportedly relied on only several hundred rapidly expanded clones derived from non-depleted graft cells. The high TCRbeta diversity at day 60 in some patients was ascribed to recipient T cells and intrathymic progenitors that had survived conditioning. Over subsequent months, a decline in hyperexpanded clone frequencies was noted, and after one year, T-cell counts and TCRbeta diversity were mostly ascribed to newly produced T cells.

This clonotype was seen a few times. It lacks a known antigen. One base away there is no much larger clone; base qualities are not given. The chain was built from TRBV27 and TRBJ1-5; the D gene identity is not certain. The clonotype comes from a female patient between 2 and 10 years old who had a stem cell transplant for aplastic anemia, so the T cells may come from the graft donor. Here the sequenced sample was PBMCs, mostly from graft donor cells, taken 180 days after TCRalphabeta/CD19-depleted stem cell transplant. The DNA sequence is as follows: TGTGCCAGCAGTTTAGAAGGGCCGAATAGCAATCAGCCCCAGCATTTT. The encoded protein is CASSLEGPNSNQPQHF.